These 10 T cell receptor beta chains were all obtained from the same sample, sequenced in a study of siplizumab effects on memory and regulatory T cells (dated by TCRdb to the late 2010s). Receptor libraries were prepared by the immunoSEQ multiplex PCR assay. In TCRdb, the immuneACCESS table is reduced to in-frame sequences with V and J assigned. These tables do not hold every clone; where another copy was compared, an unresolved V gene accounts for under half, and the others remain unexplained. The sample table holds tens of thousands of clones, of which approximately 88% were seen once. Of the sample, around 1.6% is held by the ten largest clones. The specimen sequenced was Tregs sorted from blood. All receptors derive from a human donor in good health.

In its sample, this clone was seen a few times. The CDR3 DNA sequence: TGTGCCAGCAGTTTCCTAGGTGGGAACACTGAAGCTTTCTTT. It specifies CASSFLGGNTEAFF. This rearrangement joins TRBV28 to TRBJ1-1, with D uncertain. V shed 3 bases and J shed 1 base, with 9 bases lying between them. The CDR3 contains 14 residues. The germline V gene encodes CDR1 MDHEN and CDR2 SYDVKM.

The rearrangement joins TRBV5-1 to TRBJ2-7; TRBD1 matches 8 bases. V trimming: 3 bases; J trimming: 6 bases; junction bases outside the gene matches: 8. CDR1 SGHRS and CDR2 YFSETQ come from the germline V gene. The length of the CDR3 is 14 residues. DNA of the CDR3: TGCGCCAGCAGCTCGTCCCGGGACAGGACCGAGCAGTACTTC. This translates into CASSSSRDRTEQYF. Full variable domain (outside the CDR3, taken from reference TRBV5-1 and TRBJ2-7): KAGVTQTPRYLIKTRGQQVTLSCSPISGHRSVSWYQQTPGQGLQFLFEYFSETQRNKGNFPGRFSGRQFSNSRSEMNVSTLELGDSALYLCASSSSRDRTEQYFGPGTRLTVT.

The genes are TRBV10-1 and TRBJ2-3; the match to TRBD2 covers 8 bases. The CDR3 extends over 14 amino acids. The V gene's germline CDR1 is WNHNN and CDR2 SYGVQD (reference sequence). Trimming cost V 5 bases and J 2 bases; bases outside gene matches: 3. The CDR3 here is CASSSGGPTDTQYF. CDR3 sequence (DNA): TGCGCCAGCAGTAGCGGGGGCCCCACAGATACGCAGTATTTT.

The chain has TRBV25-1 and TRBJ2-3; 7 nucleotides agree with TRBD2. Per the germline V gene, CDR1 is MGHDK and CDR2 is SYGVNS. Losses at the gene ends were 6 bases for V and 2 bases for J; bases not matched to a gene: 5. The CDR3 is made up of 14 amino acids. Here the CDR3 DNA reads TGTGCCAGCAGGGGGGGGGTGAACACAGATACGCAGTATTTT. It translates to CASRGGVNTDTQYF.

As regards this clone: The identical CDR3 is also encoded by other nucleotide sequences in the sample. The chain joins TRBV28 to TRBJ2-7; D is perhaps TRBD1 (5 bases). Trimming took off 7 bases at V and 4 bases at J, with 5 bases between the two ends. CDR3 length: 10 amino acids. Per the germline V gene, CDR1 is MDHEN and CDR2 is SYDVKM. DNA for the CDR3: TGTGCCAGCAAGGGGTACGAGCAGTACTTC. Translating it yields CASKGYEQYF.

The chain couples TRBV27 to TRBJ1-2; 7 nucleotides line up with TRBD1. The V and J ends lost 6 bases and 4 bases, in that order; junction bases with no gene match: 14. The CDR3 contains 16 residues. CDR1 is MNHEY, CDR2 SMNVEV, per germline (reference sequence). The CDR3 protein is CASSPMTGFPGYGYTF. CDR3 bases: TGTGCCAGCAGCCCTATGACAGGGTTCCCGGGCTATGGCTACACCTTC.

This clone was recorded once. V is TRBV4-3 and J is TRBJ1-6, with unresolved D. The CDR3 is made up of 17 amino acids. Trimming shortened V by 0 bases and J by 7 bases, and 16 bases separated the two germline ends. The germline V gene has CDR1 LGHNA and CDR2 YSLEER. The CDR3 DNA reads TGCGCCAGCAGCCAAGATTTTTCCTCCGCCTCGAATTCACCCCTCCACTTT. Protein sequence: CASSQDFSSASNSPLHF.

The chain joins TRBV4-3 to TRBJ1-6, with 7 nucleotides matching TRBD1. This CDR3 is built from 17 residues. V was clipped by 0 bases and J by 7 bases; unmatched bases: 9. Germline CDR1 and CDR2: LGHNA and YSLEER. Here the CDR3 DNA reads TGCGCCAGCAGCCAAGATTATAGGACAGGTTGGAATTCACCCCTCCACTTT. Protein sequence: CASSQDYRTGWNSPLHF.

This chain uses TRBV28 with TRBJ2-3; D is unclear. This CDR3 has 12 amino acids. The V gene's germline CDR1 is MDHEN and CDR2 SYDVKM. V was cut by 5 bases and J by 4 bases, with 7 bases left in between. CDR3 residues: CASSPVSDTQYF. DNA for the CDR3: TGTGCCAGCAGTCCTGTCTCAGATACGCAGTATTTT.

This clone was picked up a small number of times. This chain connects TRBV5-1 to TRBJ1-1; the D is unclear. Germline V gene lookup returns CDR1 SGHRS and CDR2 YFSETQ. The ends were cut back, 3 bases at V and 2 bases at J, with 2 bases in the middle. The CDR3 sequence is 11 residues long. CDR3 loop: CASSSNTEAFF. DNA for the CDR3: TGCGCCAGCAGCTCAAACACTGAAGCTTTCTTT.